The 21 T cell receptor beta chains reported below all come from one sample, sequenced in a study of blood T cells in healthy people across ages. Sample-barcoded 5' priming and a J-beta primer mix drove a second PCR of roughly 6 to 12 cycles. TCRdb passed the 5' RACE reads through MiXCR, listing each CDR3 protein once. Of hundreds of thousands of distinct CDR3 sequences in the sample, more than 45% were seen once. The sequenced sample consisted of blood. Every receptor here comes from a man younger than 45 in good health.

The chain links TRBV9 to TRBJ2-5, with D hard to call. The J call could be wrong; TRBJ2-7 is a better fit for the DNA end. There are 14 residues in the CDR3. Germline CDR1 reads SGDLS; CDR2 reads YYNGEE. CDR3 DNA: TGTGCCAGCAGCGTCTACCAGGACGCCTACGAGCAGTACTTC. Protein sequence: CASSVYQDAYEQYF.

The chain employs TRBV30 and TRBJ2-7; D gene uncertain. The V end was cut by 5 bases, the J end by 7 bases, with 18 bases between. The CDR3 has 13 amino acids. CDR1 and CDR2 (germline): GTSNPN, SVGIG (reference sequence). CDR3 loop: CAWVASNYNEQYF. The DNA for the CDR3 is TGTGCCTGGGTGGCTAGTAACTACAATGAGCAGTACTTC.

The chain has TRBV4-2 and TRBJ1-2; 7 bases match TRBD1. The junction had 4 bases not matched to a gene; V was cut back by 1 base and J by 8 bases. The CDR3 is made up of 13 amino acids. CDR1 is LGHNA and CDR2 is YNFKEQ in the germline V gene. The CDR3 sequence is CASSQAATGGYTF. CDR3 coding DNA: TGTGCCAGCAGCCAAGCCGCGACAGGGGGCTACACCTTC.

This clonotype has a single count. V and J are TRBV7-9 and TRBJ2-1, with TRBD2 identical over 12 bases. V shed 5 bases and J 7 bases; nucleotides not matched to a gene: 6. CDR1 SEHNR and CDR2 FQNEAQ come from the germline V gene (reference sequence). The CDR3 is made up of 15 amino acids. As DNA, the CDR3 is TGTGCCAGCAGCCGGGGACTAGCGGGTCAAAATGAGCAGTTCTTC. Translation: CASSRGLAGQNEQFF.

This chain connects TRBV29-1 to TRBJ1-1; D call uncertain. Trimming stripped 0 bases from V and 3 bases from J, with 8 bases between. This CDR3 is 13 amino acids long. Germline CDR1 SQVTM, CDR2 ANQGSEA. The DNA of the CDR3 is TGCAGCGTTGAAGATTCAGAGTACACTGAAGCTTTCTTT. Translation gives CSVEDSEYTEAFF.

This CDR3 is CASSFTGAVYEQYF. The CDR3 DNA sequence: TGTGCCAGCAGTTTCACAGGTGCCGTATACGAGCAGTACTTC. The chain couples TRBV12-3 or TRBV12-4 to TRBJ2-7; D might be TRBD1 (5 bases). CDR3 length: 14 amino acids. Trimming stripped 3 bases from V and 4 bases from J, with 13 bases between.

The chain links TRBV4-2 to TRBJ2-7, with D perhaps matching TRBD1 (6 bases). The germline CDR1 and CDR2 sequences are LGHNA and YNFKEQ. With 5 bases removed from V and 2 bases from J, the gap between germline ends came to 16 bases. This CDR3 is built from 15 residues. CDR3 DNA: TGTGCCAGCAGCAGAGCAGGGGAAAGTGCCTACGAGCAGTACTTC. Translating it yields CASSRAGESAYEQYF.

CDR3 nucleotides: TGTGCCAGCAAACTCCTGCCTGGGCGGAAAGAAGAGACCCAGTACTTC. Translating it yields CASKLLPGRKEETQYF. The V gene is TRBV6-5, the J gene TRBJ2-5; D gene unclear. CDR1 and CDR2 from the germline V gene are MNHEY and SVGAGI. This CDR3 comprises 16 residues. With 7 bases removed from V and 3 bases from J, the gap between germline ends came to 21 bases.

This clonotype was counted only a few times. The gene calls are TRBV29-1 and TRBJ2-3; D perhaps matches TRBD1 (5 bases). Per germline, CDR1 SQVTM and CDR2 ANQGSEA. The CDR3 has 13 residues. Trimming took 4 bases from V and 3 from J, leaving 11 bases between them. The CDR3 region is CSVAGQGTDTQYF. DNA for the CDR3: TGCAGCGTTGCCGGGCAGGGTACAGATACGCAGTATTTT.

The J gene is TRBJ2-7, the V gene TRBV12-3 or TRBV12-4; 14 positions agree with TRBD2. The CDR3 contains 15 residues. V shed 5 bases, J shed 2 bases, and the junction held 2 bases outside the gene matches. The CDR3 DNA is TGTGCCAGCAGTAGGACTAGCGGGAGGACCTACGAGCAGTACTTC. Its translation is CASSRTSGRTYEQYF.

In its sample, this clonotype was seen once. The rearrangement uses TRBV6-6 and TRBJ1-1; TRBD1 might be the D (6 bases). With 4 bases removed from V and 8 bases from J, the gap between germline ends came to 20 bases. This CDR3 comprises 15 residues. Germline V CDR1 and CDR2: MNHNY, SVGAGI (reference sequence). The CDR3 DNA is TGTGCCAGCAGTTCTGCACGACAGGCGTACCGAGAAGCTTTCTTT. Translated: CASSSARQAYREAFF.

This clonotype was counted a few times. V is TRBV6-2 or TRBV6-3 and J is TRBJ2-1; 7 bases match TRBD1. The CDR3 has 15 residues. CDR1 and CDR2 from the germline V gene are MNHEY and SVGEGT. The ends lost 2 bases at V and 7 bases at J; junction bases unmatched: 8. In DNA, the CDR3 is TGTGCCAGCAGTTACGAGGGGGCAGGGCGGAATGAGCAGTTCTTC. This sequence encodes CASSYEGAGRNEQFF.

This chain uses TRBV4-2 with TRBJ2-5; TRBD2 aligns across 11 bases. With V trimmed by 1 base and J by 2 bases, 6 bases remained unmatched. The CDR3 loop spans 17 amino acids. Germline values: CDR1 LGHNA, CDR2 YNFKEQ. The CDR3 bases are TGTGCCAGCAGCCAAGGTCGTAGCGGGAGGGAACAAGAGACCCAGTACTTC. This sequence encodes CASSQGRSGREQETQYF.

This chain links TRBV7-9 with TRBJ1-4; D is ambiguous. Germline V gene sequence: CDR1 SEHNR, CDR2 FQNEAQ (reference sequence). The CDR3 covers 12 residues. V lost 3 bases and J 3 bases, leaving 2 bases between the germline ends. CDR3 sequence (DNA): TGTGCCAGCAGCTTCCCTAATGAAAAACTGTTTTTT. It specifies CASSFPNEKLFF.

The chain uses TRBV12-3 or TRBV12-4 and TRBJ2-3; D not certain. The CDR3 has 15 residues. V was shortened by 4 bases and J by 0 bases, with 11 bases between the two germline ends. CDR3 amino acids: CASSSTPGSTDTQYF. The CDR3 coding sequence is TGTGCCAGCAGTTCAACCCCCGGGAGCACAGATACGCAGTATTTT.

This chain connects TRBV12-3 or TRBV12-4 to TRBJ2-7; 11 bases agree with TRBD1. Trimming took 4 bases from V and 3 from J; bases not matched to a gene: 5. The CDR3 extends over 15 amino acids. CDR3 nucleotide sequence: TGTGCCAGCAGTTCCGGGACAGGGGGATACTACGAGCAGTACTTC. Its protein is CASSSGTGGYYEQYF.

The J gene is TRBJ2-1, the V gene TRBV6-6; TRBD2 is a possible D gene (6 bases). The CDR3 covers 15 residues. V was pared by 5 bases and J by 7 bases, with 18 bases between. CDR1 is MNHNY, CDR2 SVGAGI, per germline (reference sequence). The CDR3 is CASSPRGFVGNEQFF. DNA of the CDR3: TGTGCCAGCAGTCCCCGGGGGTTCGTCGGTAATGAGCAGTTCTTC.

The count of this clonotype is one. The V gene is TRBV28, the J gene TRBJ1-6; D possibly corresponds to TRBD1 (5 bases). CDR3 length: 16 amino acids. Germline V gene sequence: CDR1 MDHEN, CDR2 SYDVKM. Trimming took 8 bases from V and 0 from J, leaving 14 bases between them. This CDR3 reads CASLPGRSSYNSPLHF. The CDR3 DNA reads TGTGCCAGCCTTCCAGGGCGGAGCTCCTATAATTCACCCCTCCACTTT.

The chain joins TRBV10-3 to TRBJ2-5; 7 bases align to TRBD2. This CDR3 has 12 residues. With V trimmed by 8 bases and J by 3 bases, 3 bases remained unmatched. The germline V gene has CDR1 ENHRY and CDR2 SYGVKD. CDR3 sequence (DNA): TGTGCCATCCGACGGGAGGAAGAGACCCAGTACTTC. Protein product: CAIRREEETQYF.

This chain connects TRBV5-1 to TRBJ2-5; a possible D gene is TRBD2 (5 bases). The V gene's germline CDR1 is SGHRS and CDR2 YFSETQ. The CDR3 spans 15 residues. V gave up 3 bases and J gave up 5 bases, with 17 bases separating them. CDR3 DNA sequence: TGCGCCAGCAGCTCGGATATAGCGCTACGTGAGACCCAGTACTTC. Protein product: CASSSDIALRETQYF.

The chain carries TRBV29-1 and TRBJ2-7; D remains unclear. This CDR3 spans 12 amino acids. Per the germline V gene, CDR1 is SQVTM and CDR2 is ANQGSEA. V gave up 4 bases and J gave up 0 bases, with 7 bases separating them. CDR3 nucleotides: TGCAGCGTTGTAGGGTTCTCCTACGAGCAGTACTTC. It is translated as CSVVGFSYEQYF.